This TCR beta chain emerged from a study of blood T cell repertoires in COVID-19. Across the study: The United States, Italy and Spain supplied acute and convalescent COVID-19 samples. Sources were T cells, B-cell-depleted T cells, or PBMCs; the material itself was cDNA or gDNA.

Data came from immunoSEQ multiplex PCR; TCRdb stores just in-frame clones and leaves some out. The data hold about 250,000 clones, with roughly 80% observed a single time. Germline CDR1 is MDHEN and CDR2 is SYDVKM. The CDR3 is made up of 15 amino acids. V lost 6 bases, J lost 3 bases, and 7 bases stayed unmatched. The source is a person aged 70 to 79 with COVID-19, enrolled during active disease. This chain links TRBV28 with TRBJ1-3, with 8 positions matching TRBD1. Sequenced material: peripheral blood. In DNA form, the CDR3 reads TGTGCCAGCAGCTTGGACAGGGTGCGTGGAAACACCATATATTTT. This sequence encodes CASSLDRVRGNTIYF.